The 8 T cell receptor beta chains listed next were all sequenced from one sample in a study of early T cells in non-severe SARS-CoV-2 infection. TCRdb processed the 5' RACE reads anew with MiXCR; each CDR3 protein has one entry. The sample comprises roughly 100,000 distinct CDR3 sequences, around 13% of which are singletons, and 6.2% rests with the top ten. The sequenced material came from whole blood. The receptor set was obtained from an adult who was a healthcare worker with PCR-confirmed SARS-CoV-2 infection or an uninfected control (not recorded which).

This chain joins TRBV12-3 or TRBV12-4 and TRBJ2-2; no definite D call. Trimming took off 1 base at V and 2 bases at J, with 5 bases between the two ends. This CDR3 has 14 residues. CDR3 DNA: TGTGCCAGCAGTTTAGTCCAAAACACCGGGGAGCTGTTTTTT. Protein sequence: CASSLVQNTGELFF.

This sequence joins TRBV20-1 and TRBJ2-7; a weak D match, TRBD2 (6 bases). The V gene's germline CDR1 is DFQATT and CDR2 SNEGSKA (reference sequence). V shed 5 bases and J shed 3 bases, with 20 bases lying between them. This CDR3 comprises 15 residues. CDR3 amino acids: CSARKPRDSYYEQYF. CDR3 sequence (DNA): TGCAGTGCTCGGAAACCCCGGGACTCATACTACGAGCAGTACTTC.

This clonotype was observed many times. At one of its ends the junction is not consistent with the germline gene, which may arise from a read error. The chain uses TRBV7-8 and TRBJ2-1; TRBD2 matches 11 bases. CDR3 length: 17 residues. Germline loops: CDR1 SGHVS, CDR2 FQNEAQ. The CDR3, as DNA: TGTGCCAGCAGCCTAGCGGGAGGCATTACCCCCTACAATGAGCAGTTCTTC. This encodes CASSLAGGITPYNEQFF.

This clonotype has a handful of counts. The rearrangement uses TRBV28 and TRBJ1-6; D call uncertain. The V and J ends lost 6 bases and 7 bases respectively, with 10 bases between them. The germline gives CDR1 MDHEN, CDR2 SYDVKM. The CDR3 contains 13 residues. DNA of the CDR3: TGTGCCAGCAGCCCGACACCCAATTCACCCCTCCACTTT. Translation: CASSPTPNSPLHF.

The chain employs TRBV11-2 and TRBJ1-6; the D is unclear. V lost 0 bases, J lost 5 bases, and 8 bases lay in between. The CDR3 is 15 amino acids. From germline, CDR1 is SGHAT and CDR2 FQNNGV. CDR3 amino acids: CASSLDPGNNSPLHF. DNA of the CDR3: TGTGCCAGCAGCTTAGATCCGGGAAATAATTCACCCCTCCACTTT.

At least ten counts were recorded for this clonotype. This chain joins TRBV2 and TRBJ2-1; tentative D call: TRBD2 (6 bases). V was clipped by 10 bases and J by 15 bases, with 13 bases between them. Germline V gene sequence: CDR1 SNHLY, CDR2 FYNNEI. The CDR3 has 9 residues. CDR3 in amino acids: CAIRDSMFF. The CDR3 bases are TGTGCCATCCGGGACTCCATGTTCTTC.

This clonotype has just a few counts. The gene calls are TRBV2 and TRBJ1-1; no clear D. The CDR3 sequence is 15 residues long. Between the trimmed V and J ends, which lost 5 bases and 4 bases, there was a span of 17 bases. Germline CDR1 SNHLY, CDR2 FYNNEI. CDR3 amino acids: CASSPGVPWGTEAFF. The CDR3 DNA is TGTGCCAGCAGTCCCGGGGTACCCTGGGGCACTGAAGCTTTCTTT. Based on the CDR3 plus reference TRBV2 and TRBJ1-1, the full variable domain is EPEVTQTPSHQVTQMGQEVILRCVPISNHLYFYWYRQILGQKVEFLVSFYNNEISEKSEIFDDQFSVERPDGSNFTLKIRSTKLEDSAMYFCASSPGVPWGTEAFFGQGTRLTVV.

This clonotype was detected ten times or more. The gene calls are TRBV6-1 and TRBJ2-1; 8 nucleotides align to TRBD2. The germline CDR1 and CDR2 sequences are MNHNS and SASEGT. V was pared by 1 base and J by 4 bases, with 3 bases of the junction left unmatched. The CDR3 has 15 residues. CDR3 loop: CASSEEAGAYNEQFF. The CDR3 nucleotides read TGTGCCAGCAGTGAAGAAGCGGGAGCTTACAATGAGCAGTTCTTC.